This T cell receptor (beta chain) was captured by sequencing in a study of PD-1 blockade in mismatch repair-deficient tumors. Three pembrolizumab responders had their TCRs sequenced. Germline V gene sequence: CDR1 MDHEN, CDR2 SYDVKM. V shed 3 bases and J 2 bases; nucleotides not matched to a gene: 1. The CDR3 has 15 residues. The assay was immunoSEQ multiplex PCR, and TCRdb's table has in-frame clones only and misses some. Counted here are roughly 34,000 clones, less than 90% occurring once; the ten biggest clones make up 3% to 4%. The clonotype comes from an adult with mismatch repair-deficient cancer. This material consisted of PBMCs, taken around 6 weeks after starting pembrolizumab. The rearrangement uses TRBV28 and TRBJ2-1; 10 bases line up with TRBD2. The CDR3 sequence: CASSFGTSAYNEQFF. The CDR3 nucleotides are TGTGCCAGCAGTTTTGGGACTAGCGCCTACAATGAGCAGTTCTTC.